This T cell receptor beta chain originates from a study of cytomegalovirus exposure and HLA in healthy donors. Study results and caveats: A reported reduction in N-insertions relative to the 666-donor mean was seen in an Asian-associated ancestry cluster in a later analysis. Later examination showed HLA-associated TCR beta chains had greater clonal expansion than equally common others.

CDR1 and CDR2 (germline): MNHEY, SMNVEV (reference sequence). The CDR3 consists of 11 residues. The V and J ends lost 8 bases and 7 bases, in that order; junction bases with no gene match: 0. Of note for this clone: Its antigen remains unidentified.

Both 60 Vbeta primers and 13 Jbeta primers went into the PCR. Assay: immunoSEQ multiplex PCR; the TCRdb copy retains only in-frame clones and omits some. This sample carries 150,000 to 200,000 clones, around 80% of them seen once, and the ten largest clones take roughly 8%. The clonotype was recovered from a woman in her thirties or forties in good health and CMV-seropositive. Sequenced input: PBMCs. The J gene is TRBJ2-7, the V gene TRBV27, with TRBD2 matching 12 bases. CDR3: CASGTSGEQYF. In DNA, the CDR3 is TGTGCCAGCGGGACTAGCGGGGAGCAGTACTTC.